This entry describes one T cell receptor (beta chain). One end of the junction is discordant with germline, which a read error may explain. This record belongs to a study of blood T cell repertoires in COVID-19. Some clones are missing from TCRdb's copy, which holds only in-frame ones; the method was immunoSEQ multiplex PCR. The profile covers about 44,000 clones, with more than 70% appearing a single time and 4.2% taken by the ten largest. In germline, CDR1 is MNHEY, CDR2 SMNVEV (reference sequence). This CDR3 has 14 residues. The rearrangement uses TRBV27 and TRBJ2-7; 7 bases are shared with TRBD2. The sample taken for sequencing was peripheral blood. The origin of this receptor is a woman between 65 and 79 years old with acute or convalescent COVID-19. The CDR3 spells CASRFHGRLDEQYF. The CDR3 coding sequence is TGTGCCAGCCGTTTCCACGGGAGGTTAGACGAGCAGTACTTC.